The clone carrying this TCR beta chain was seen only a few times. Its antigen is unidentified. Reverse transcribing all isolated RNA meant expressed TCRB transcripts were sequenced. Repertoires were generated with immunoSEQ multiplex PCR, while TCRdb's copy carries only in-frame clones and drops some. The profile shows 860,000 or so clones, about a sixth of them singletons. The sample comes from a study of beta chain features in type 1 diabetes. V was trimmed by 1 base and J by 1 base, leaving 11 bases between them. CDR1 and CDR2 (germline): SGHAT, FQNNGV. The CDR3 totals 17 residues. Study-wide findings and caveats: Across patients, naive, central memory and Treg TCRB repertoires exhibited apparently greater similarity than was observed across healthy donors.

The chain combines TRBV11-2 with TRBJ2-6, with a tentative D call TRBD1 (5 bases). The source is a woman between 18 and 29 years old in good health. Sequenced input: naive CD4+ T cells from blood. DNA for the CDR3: TGTGCCAGCAGCTTAGCCTCCACAGGTTCTGGGGCCAACGTCCTGACTTTC. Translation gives CASSLASTGSGANVLTF.